Presented here are 30 T cell receptor beta chains from one specimen sequenced in a study of low-dose radiotherapy and immunotherapy resistance in tumors. Gene-specific TRAV and TRBV primers were used for first-strand cDNA, covering alpha and beta chains. The authors ran 20 PCR cycles to amplify TCRs with a constant-region primer and V-primer adapter. TCRdb passed the reads through MiXCR, listing each CDR3 protein once. The sample includes some 57,000 distinct CDR3 sequences, about 23% of them seen just once. Time point noted: after trial treatment. The treatment is: LDRT plus nivolumab, ipilimumab, low-dose cyclophosphamide and aspirin (RACIN trial). Sequencing used PBMCs, obtained after low-dose radiotherapy plus immunotherapy. These receptors all stem from a male donor with prostate cancer.

The chain links TRBV28 to TRBJ2-7; 10 nucleotides agree with TRBD2. V trimming: 4 bases; J trimming: 2 bases; junction bases outside the gene matches: 8. This CDR3 has 16 amino acids. Germline CDR1 reads MDHEN; CDR2 reads SYDVKM. CDR3 sequence: CASSSIVSGGTYEQYF. In DNA, the CDR3 is TGTGCCAGCAGTTCAATAGTTAGCGGGGGGACCTACGAGCAGTACTTC.

This clonotype was counted many times. This chain joins TRBV4-2 and TRBJ2-7; perhaps TRBD2 as D (6 bases). Germline V gives CDR1 LGHNA, CDR2 YNFKEQ. Trimming pared 3 bases from V and 1 base from J, leaving 16 bases between. The CDR3 is made up of 16 amino acids. This CDR3 reads CASSQEGTQISYEQYF. In DNA form, the CDR3 reads TGTGCCAGCAGCCAGGAGGGGACGCAAATATCCTACGAGCAGTACTTC.

In this sample, this clonotype is medium-sized (0.01 to 0.1%). The chain combines TRBV10-3 with TRBJ1-5, with no clear D. Germline V CDR1 and CDR2: ENHRY, SYGVKD. The CDR3 sequence is 17 residues long. Trimming removed 3 bases at V and 1 base at J, with 16 bases between. CDR3 in amino acids: CAISDPISGESNQPQHF. The CDR3 DNA reads TGTGCCATCAGTGATCCTATATCCGGGGAGAGCAATCAGCCCCAGCATTTT.

This clonotype was counted ten times or more. The V gene is TRBV12-3 or TRBV12-4, the J gene TRBJ2-6; TRBD1 matches at 12 bases. V was pared by 3 bases and J by 3 bases, with 6 bases of the junction left unmatched. The CDR3 is made up of 18 amino acids. The CDR3, as DNA: TGTGCCAGCAGTTTTTGGGGACAGGGGGCTTTTGGGGCCAACGTCCTGACTTTC. It codes for CASSFWGQGAFGANVLTF.

There are many counts of this clonotype. V usage is TRBV30 and J usage is TRBJ2-7, with 8 bases that match TRBD2. The germline V gene has CDR1 GTSNPN and CDR2 SVGIG (reference sequence). CDR3 length: 14 amino acids. Trimming took 2 bases from V and 5 from J; bases not matched to a gene: 8. CDR3 DNA sequence: TGTGCCTGGAGTTTAGAGCGGGGGTTAGACGAGCAGTACTTC. It encodes CAWSLERGLDEQYF.

The J gene is TRBJ2-1, the V gene TRBV5-1; 11 bases align to TRBD2. CDR3 length equals 15 residues. Germline V gives CDR1 SGHRS, CDR2 YFSETQ. The V gene end was trimmed by 8 bases and the J gene end by 7 bases; junction bases not matched to a gene: 11. CDR3 sequence: CASTMTSGASNEQFF. CDR3 bases: TGCGCCAGTACTATGACTAGCGGGGCTTCGAATGAGCAGTTCTTC.

This clonotype was counted at least ten times. The rearrangement uses TRBV6-2 or TRBV6-3 and TRBJ2-2, with D perhaps TRBD1 or TRBD2 (6 bases each). Per the germline V gene, CDR1 is MNHEY and CDR2 is SVGEGT. The ends were cut back, 0 bases at V and 5 bases at J, with 10 bases in the middle. This CDR3 region has 15 residues. DNA for the CDR3: TGTGCCAGCAGTTACTCGGGGGGCCGTACCGGGGAGCTGTTTTTT. It codes for CASSYSGGRTGELFF.

This clonotype was picked up many times. This chain uses TRBV20-1 with TRBJ2-3; 9 nucleotides line up with TRBD2. V lost 5 bases and J lost 4; bases outside the gene matches: 7. Germline V gene data show CDR1 as DFQATT and CDR2 as SNEGSKA (reference sequence). This CDR3 has 14 amino acids. The CDR3 region is CSALRGGAADTQYF. For the CDR3, the DNA is TGCAGTGCTCTTCGCGGGGGGGCCGCAGATACGCAGTATTTT.

This clonotype showed up many times. V and J are TRBV29-1 and TRBJ2-7; TRBD1 aligns across 9 bases. The germline V gene has CDR1 SQVTM and CDR2 ANQGSEA. Unmatched junction bases numbered 2, after V lost 7 bases and J lost 1 base. The CDR3 sequence is 12 residues long. CDR3 region: CSAGQGSYEQYF. DNA for the CDR3: TGCAGCGCGGGACAGGGATCCTACGAGCAGTACTTC.

The sample holds many counts of this clonotype. DNA of the CDR3: TGTGCCAGCAGCTTAGCGCCTAGCGGGAGTCACGAGCAGTACTTC. Protein sequence: CASSLAPSGSHEQYF. The rearrangement joins TRBV7-6 to TRBJ2-7; 10 bases map to TRBD2. The CDR3 length is 15 residues. V trimming: 0 bases; J trimming: 5 bases; junction bases outside the gene matches: 4. Germline V lookup: CDR1 SGHVS, CDR2 FNYEAQ. Variable domain in full (rest from reference TRBV7-6 and TRBJ2-7): GAGVSQSPRYKVTKRGQDVALRCDPISGHVSLYWYRQALGQGPEFLTYFNYEAQQDKSGLPNDRFSAERPEGSISTLTIQRTEQRDSAMYRCASSLAPSGSHEQYFGPGTRLTVT.

To note about this clonotype: It differs at one base from a far larger clone, so likely a read error. The chain links TRBV20-1 to TRBJ2-5; tentatively, D is TRBD1 (5 bases). CDR3 length equals 12 residues. The V end lost 5 bases, the J end lost 11 bases, and 18 bases lay between the germline ends. The germline gives CDR1 DFQATT, CDR2 SNEGSKA (reference sequence). The CDR3 protein is CSAAAPDNEQYF. The CDR3 DNA follows: TGCAGTGCTGCCGCCCCGGACAATGAGCAGTACTTC.

This clonotype was seen many times. V usage is TRBV5-1 and J usage is TRBJ1-5; D unresolved. CDR3 size: 14 residues. CDR1 is SGHRS and CDR2 is YFSETQ in the germline V gene. Between the trimmed V and J ends, which lost 0 bases and 3 bases, there was a span of 7 bases. Here the CDR3 reads CASSLAPDNQPQHF. The CDR3 region has the DNA TGCGCCAGCAGCTTGGCTCCAGACAATCAGCCCCAGCATTTT.

This clonotype showed up just once. A read error likely explains this, since a far larger clone differs by one base. V is TRBV28 and J is TRBJ2-1, with 11 nucleotides matching TRBD2. This CDR3 spans 14 amino acids. Germline V CDR1 and CDR2: MDHEN, SYDVKM. With V trimmed by 5 bases and J by 16 bases, 13 bases remained unmatched. DNA for the CDR3: TGTGCCAGCAGTAAACTAGCGGGGGCCGTGGTGGGTTTCTTC. This translates into CASSKLAGAVVGFF.

This clonotype has at least ten counts. The chain uses TRBV15 and TRBJ1-2, with 8 bases aligning to TRBD1. Germline loops: CDR1 LNHNV, CDR2 YYDKDF (reference sequence). The CDR3 runs to 15 residues. Germline trimming cut 1 base from V and 8 bases from J; bases unmatched to any gene: 9. The CDR3 region is CATSRGLGQARGYTF. The CDR3 nucleotides are TGTGCCACCAGCAGAGGCCTGGGACAGGCAAGAGGCTACACCTTC.

This clonotype has just a few counts. The likely explanation is a read error, given a far larger clone one base away. V usage is TRBV29-1 and J usage is TRBJ2-1, with D uncertain. Germline V gene lookup returns CDR1 SQVTM and CDR2 ANQGSEA. Trimming removed 4 bases at V and 10 bases at J, with 14 bases between. The CDR3 contains 12 residues. CDR3 sequence: CSVAPKGYEQFF. CDR3 coding DNA: TGCAGCGTTGCCCCTAAGGGCTACGAGCAGTTCTTC.

In its sample, this clonotype was seen many times. V is TRBV18 and J is TRBJ1-1, with D maybe TRBD1 (5 bases). The germline V gene encodes CDR1 KGHSH and CDR2 LQKENI. The CDR3 spans 16 residues. V was cut by 0 bases and J by 4 bases, with 15 bases left in between. The CDR3 spells CASSPPGRGSGTEAFF. CDR3 coding DNA: TGTGCCAGCTCACCACCCGGCCGGGGGTCGGGCACTGAAGCTTTCTTT.

Concerning this clonotype itself: A read error is the likely source, as a far larger clone sits one nucleotide away. The chain employs TRBV20-1 and TRBJ2-7; 11 nucleotides agree with TRBD2. The CDR3 extends over 15 amino acids. Germline CDR1 and CDR2: DFQATT and SNEGSKA (reference sequence). Trimming removed 3 bases from V and 7 bases from J; junction bases left unmatched: 11. DNA for the CDR3: TGCAGTGCTAGTTCGGGACTAGCGGATCTAAATGAGCAGTACTTC. It codes for CSASSGLADLNEQYF.

Many counts were recorded for this clonotype. The chain recombines TRBV6-6 with TRBJ1-6; TRBD1 agrees at 7 bases. V lost 4 bases, J lost 7 bases, and 13 bases stayed unmatched. Germline CDR1 MNHNY, CDR2 SVGAGI (reference sequence). The CDR3 length is 17 residues. This CDR3 is CASSLLPPTGKNSPLHF. The CDR3 DNA reads as TGTGCCAGCAGTTTACTCCCCCCGACAGGGAAGAATTCACCCCTCCACTTT.

This clonotype came up many times. The chain is built from TRBV20-1 and TRBJ2-5; D call uncertain. Per germline, CDR1 DFQATT and CDR2 SNEGSKA (reference sequence). V lost 4 bases to trimming and J lost 4 bases, with 10 bases between them. CDR3 size: 12 residues. CDR3 sequence reads: CSAKFSLETQYF. Written as DNA, the CDR3 is TGCAGTGCTAAGTTTAGCTTAGAGACCCAGTACTTC.

This clonotype was detected many times. This chain uses TRBV19 with TRBJ1-2; unclear D gene. V was pared by 7 bases and J by 3 bases, with 9 bases between. The germline gives CDR1 LNHDA, CDR2 SQIVND (reference sequence). The CDR3 length is 12 residues. The CDR3 sequence: CASTQRDYGYTF. CDR3 bases: TGTGCCAGTACTCAGCGTGACTATGGCTACACCTTC. Drawing the rest from reference TRBV19 and TRBJ1-2, the complete variable domain is DGGITQSPKYLFRKEGQNVTLSCEQNLNHDAMYWYRQDPGQGLRLIYYSQIVNDFQKGDIAEGYSVSREKKESFPLTVTSAQKNPTAFYLCASTQRDYGYTFGSGTRLTVV.

Ten or more counts support this clonotype. The chain uses TRBV7-2 and TRBJ2-1; 11 nucleotides line up with TRBD2. CDR3 length equals 18 residues. Losses at the gene ends were 3 bases for V and 0 bases for J; bases not matched to a gene: 7. Germline V gives CDR1 SGHTA, CDR2 FQGNSA. CDR3 nucleotides: TGTGCCAGCAGCTTCGTGTCTAGCGGGGGGAGCTCCTACAATGAGCAGTTCTTC. It specifies CASSFVSSGGSSYNEQFF.

This clonotype was counted at least ten times. The rearrangement links TRBV7-9 to TRBJ2-7; 7 nucleotides match TRBD1. The germline gives CDR1 SEHNR, CDR2 FQNEAQ (reference sequence). The junction had 6 bases not matched to a gene; V was cut back by 4 bases and J by 3 bases. The CDR3 sequence is 14 residues long. The CDR3 is CASSSRDRLYEQYF. For the CDR3, the DNA is TGTGCCAGCAGCTCCCGGGACAGACTCTACGAGCAGTACTTC. Full variable domain (outside the CDR3, taken from reference TRBV7-9 and TRBJ2-7): DTGVSQNPRHKITKRGQNVTFRCDPISEHNRLYWYRQTLGQGPEFLTYFQNEAQLEKSRLLSDRFSAERPKGSFSTLEIQRTEQGDSAMYLCASSSRDRLYEQYFGPGTRLTVT.

This clonotype was recorded at least ten times. The chain recombines TRBV12-3 or TRBV12-4 with TRBJ2-7, with D uncertain. Trimming took off 1 base at V and 9 bases at J, with 13 bases between the two ends. This CDR3 is 13 amino acids long. This chain's CDR3 is CASSLEQQGGQYF. CDR3 DNA: TGTGCCAGCAGTTTAGAGCAACAAGGTGGGCAGTACTTC.

This clonotype was seen a single time. This may be a read error, as it is one base from a much larger clone. The genes are TRBV27 and TRBJ2-7; TRBD1 agrees at 10 bases. The CDR3 extends over 15 amino acids. CDR1 is MNHEY and CDR2 is SMNVEV in the germline V gene (reference sequence). The CDR3 here is CASSLGGQGIYKQYF. In DNA form, the CDR3 reads TGTGCCAGCAGTTTAGGGGGACAGGGGATCTACAAGCAGTACTTC.

The sample holds many counts of this clonotype. The chain links TRBV20-1 to TRBJ2-1, with D possibly being TRBD1 (6 bases). The CDR3 is made up of 17 amino acids. Per the germline V gene, CDR1 is DFQATT and CDR2 is SNEGSKA (reference sequence). Trimming took off 2 bases at V and 3 bases at J, with 20 bases between the two ends. CDR3 amino acids: CSARRLKTDSNYNEQFF. The DNA of the CDR3 is TGCAGTGCTAGAAGGTTAAAGACGGACAGCAACTACAATGAGCAGTTCTTC.

The rearrangement links TRBV2 to TRBJ2-1; 10 nucleotides match TRBD2. Germline V gene sequence: CDR1 SNHLY, CDR2 FYNNEI. This CDR3 has 15 residues. V lost 6 bases, J lost 9 bases, and 11 bases stayed unmatched. The CDR3 nucleotides are TGTGCCAGCAGAGAGGGGCTAGCGGGAGTAGGTGAGCAGTTCTTC. It yields the protein CASREGLAGVGEQFF.

This clonotype has ten or more counts. The rearrangement uses TRBV7-2 and TRBJ2-2; possibly TRBD2 for D (6 bases). The CDR3 contains 15 residues. Germline V gene sequence: CDR1 SGHTA, CDR2 FQGNSA. Trimming took 5 bases from V and 3 from J, leaving 13 bases between them. CDR3 sequence reads: CASSATSRYTGELFF. The CDR3 bases are TGTGCCAGCAGCGCTACTAGCCGCTACACCGGGGAGCTGTTTTTT.

The table lists this clonotype with many counts. The chain links TRBV21-1 to TRBJ2-3; the table's TRBD1 call for D was not verified on the DNA. TRBV21-1 is a documented pseudogene. The length of the CDR3 is 18 residues. The CDR3 coding sequence is TGTGCCAGCAGCAACCGCTTAAGGCTCCCTGGGGCCACAGATACGCAGTATTTT. Translating gives CASSNRLRLPGATDTQYF.

Concerning this clonotype itself: A far larger clone is just one base off, so this is likely a read error. The V and J genes are TRBV7-9 and TRBJ2-3, with TRBD1 matching 7 bases. J gave up 3 bases and V 5 bases, and 8 bases lay outside the gene matches. Germline loops: CDR1 SEHNR, CDR2 FQNEAQ (reference sequence). CDR3 size: 15 residues. DNA for the CDR3: TGTGCCAGCAGCAAGTCCGTGACAGGGACAGATACGCAGTATTTT. It codes for CASSKSVTGTDTQYF. Combining the CDR3 with reference TRBV7-9 and TRBJ2-3 gives the whole variable domain DTGVSQNPRHKITKRGQNVTFRCDPISEHNRLYWYRQTLGQGPEFLTYFQNEAQLEKSRLLSDRFSAERPKGSFSTLEIQRTEQGDSAMYLCASSKSVTGTDTQYFGPGTRLTVL.

This clonotype was observed many times. The V gene is TRBV6-2 or TRBV6-3, the J gene TRBJ2-1; no clear D gene. Germline loops: CDR1 MNHEY, CDR2 SVGEGT. Trimming removed 2 bases at V and 4 bases at J, with 6 bases between. This CDR3 spans 13 amino acids. The CDR3 here is CASSYELYNEQFF. The DNA of the CDR3 is TGTGCCAGCAGTTACGAACTATACAATGAGCAGTTCTTC.